This T cell receptor beta chain derives from a study of cytomegalovirus exposure and HLA in healthy donors. In the PCR, 60 Vbeta and 13 Jbeta primers were used. Profiling relied on immunoSEQ multiplex PCR, and the TCRdb table lists in-frame clones only, not all of them. The table shows 170,000 or so clones, with roughly four fifths occurring only once. This clone was seen more than once but under ten times. The sequenced sample consisted of PBMCs. This TCR was sampled from a man in his fifties in good health and CMV-seronegative.

The CDR3 spells CASSALGQGNGANVLTF. The CDR3 DNA reads TGTGCCAGTAGTGCCCTGGGACAGGGGAATGGGGCCAACGTCCTGACTTTC. The chain combines TRBV19 with TRBJ2-6; TRBD1 matches at 10 bases. The germline CDR1 and CDR2 sequences are LNHDA and SQIVND (reference sequence). Trimming cost V 5 bases and J 3 bases; bases outside gene matches: 7. The CDR3 has 17 residues.